This TCR beta chain comes out of a study of T cell responses to AZD1222 COVID-19 vaccine. V lost 4 bases to trimming and J lost 10 bases, with 11 bases between them. The CDR3 runs 12 residues. Germline-derived CDR1 and CDR2 are SGHAT and FQNNGV. Clones were sequenced by immunoSEQ multiplex PCR, and TCRdb holds only the in-frame ones, with some missing. Here the sample spans roughly 70,000 clones, approximately 89% being singletons. This specimen was peripheral blood, taken 28 days after the second AZD1222 dose. This receptor was taken from an adult who received the AZD1222 COVID-19 vaccine. The chain carries TRBV11-2 and TRBJ2-1, with unresolved D. CDR3 in DNA: TGTGCCAGCAGCTCAGTGGGTCCAGAGCAGTTCTTC. It encodes CASSSVGPEQFF. The complete variable domain, with remaining parts taken from reference TRBV11-2 and TRBJ2-1, reads EAGVAQSPRYKIIEKRQSVAFWCNPISGHATLYWYQQILGQGPKLLIQFQNNGVVDDSQLPKDRFSAERLKGVDSTLKIQPAKLEDSAVYLCASSSVGPEQFFGPGTRLTVL.